The rows below give T cell receptor beta chains drawn from one sample of a study of molecular identifiers for immune sequencing clone quantification. TCRdb called the PCR reads again in MiXCR, with one record for every CDR3 protein. The sample records some 580,000 distinct CDR3 sequences, roughly 23% being singletons. Input material: naive CD8+ T cells from blood, with Jurkat cell RNA spiked in. The receptors derive from a human donor in good health. Some libraries in this study had Jurkat cell RNA spiked in. CDR3s include the opening cysteine and the closing phenylalanine or tryptophan. Each record gives: D gene, clone size, V gene, J gene, CDR3 DNA, CDR3 protein. The D gene is left open where the match is weak. The size entry is marked missing in some rows and otherwise reads once, few, many or a size class.

TRBD2	-	TRBV19	TRBJ2-3	TGTGCCAGTAGTATCGGTAGCGGGTGGACAGATACGCAGTATTTT	CASSIGSGWTDTQYF
-	many	TRBV2	TRBJ2-3	TGTGCCAGCCGGGACCCGACTTCAGTCACAGATACGCAGTATTTT	CASRDPTSVTDTQYF
-	few	TRBV4-3	TRBJ2-7	TGCGCCAGCAGCCAAGGGGTATCGGGGGCCCCCGCGGACGAGCAGTACTTC	CASSQGVSGAPADEQYF
TRBD2	many	TRBV6-5	TRBJ2-5	TGTGCCAGCAGTTACTCGAGTCTAGCGGGGAGAGAGACCCAGTACTTC	CASSYSSLAGRETQYF
-	medium-sized	TRBV4-1	TRBJ1-1	TGCGCCAGCAGCCAAGGACTCAATTCCGTGCGAGGGGCTTTCTTT	CASSQGLNSVRGAFF
-	many	TRBV6-5	TRBJ1-2	TGTGCCAGCAGTTCATCAGGGGTCGGCTACACCTTC	CASSSSGVGYTF
TRBD2	-	TRBV5-1	TRBJ2-3	TGCGCCAGCAGCTTGGATGTTCAGGGTTCTAGCGGGGGCACAGATACGCAGTATTTT	CASSLDVQGSSGGTDTQYF
-	many	TRBV4-3	TRBJ2-2	TGCGCCAGCAGCCAGGGCAGGGGGAACACCGGGGAGCTGTTTTTT	CASSQGRGNTGELFF
-	many	TRBV7-9	TRBJ2-3	TGTGCCAGCAGCCCCCTCCAGAGCACAGATACGCAGTATTTT	CASSPLQSTDTQYF
-	many	TRBV5-4	TRBJ2-7	TGTGCCAGCAGCTGGGGGACGACAGGCCCCTACGAGCAGTACTTC	CASSWGTTGPYEQYF
-	many	TRBV12-3/TRBV12-4	TRBJ1-1	TGTGCCAGCAGCCCCGCGGTCAGTGTTTTCACTGAAGCTTTCTTT	CASSPAVSVFTEAFF
-	few	TRBV7-9	TRBJ2-5	TGTGCCAGCAGTGGCGGCGGGCAATTCCAAGAGACCCAGTACTTC	CASSGGGQFQETQYF
TRBD1	once	TRBV7-2	TRBJ2-7	TGTGTCAGCAGCCACACACAGGGGAACTATTACGAGCAGTACTTC	CVSSHTQGNYYEQYF
TRBD2	few	TRBV9	TRBJ2-3	TGTGCCAGCAGCGAAGACGGGAGGCCAGATACGCAGTATTTT	CASSEDGRPDTQYF
TRBD1	many	TRBV30	TRBJ2-7	TGTGCCTGGAGTCTACAGGGGTACGAGCAGTACTTC	CAWSLQGYEQYF
-	-	TRBV5-3	TRBJ2-2	TGTGCCAGCAGCCCCCAGGGTAGCGGTCAGAACACCGGGGAGCTGTTTTTT	CASSPQGSGQNTGELFF
-	once	TRBV7-9	TRBJ2-1	TGTGCCAGCAGCGCTCGTAATTCCTACAATGAGCAGTTCTTC	CASSARNSYNEQFF
-	-	TRBV3-1	TRBJ1-1	TGTGCCAGCAGCCAACTCAATCGGGTTATGAACACTGAAGCTTTCTTT	CASSQLNRVMNTEAFF
-	-	TRBV20-1	TRBJ2-1	TGCAGTCTCATTGTTTCCGGCTACAATGAGCAGTTCTTC	CSLIVSGYNEQFF
-	few	TRBV9	TRBJ2-7	TGTGCCAGCAGCGTAGAAGGACTTACCCTCAACGAGCAGTACTTC	CASSVEGLTLNEQYF
-	many	TRBV29-1	TRBJ2-3	TGCAGCGTTGTTGTTTCTAGCGTCACGAACACAGATACGCAGTATTTT	CSVVVSSVTNTDTQYF
-	-	TRBV19	TRBJ2-4	TGTGCCAGTAGTACAGTGGTCGGGGTAAACATTCAGTACTTC	CASSTVVGVNIQYF
-	many	TRBV10-3	TRBJ2-7	TGTGCCATCAGCGTCTCGGGGCAGCAGTACTTC	CAISVSGQQYF
TRBD1	-	TRBV20-1	TRBJ1-5	TGCAGTGCTTCGGGACAGGGACACAATCAGCCCCAGCATTTT	CSASGQGHNQPQHF
-	many	TRBV30	TRBJ1-5	TGTGCCTGGAGTGTACTCGGCGGGCTTAGCAATCAGCCCCAGCATTTT	CAWSVLGGLSNQPQHF
TRBD1	few	TRBV9	TRBJ2-7	TGTGCCAGCAGCGTAGGTTTGACAGGGGCTTTGTACGAGCAGTACTTC	CASSVGLTGALYEQYF
-	few	TRBV2	TRBJ1-5	TGTGCCAGCAGTGAATCCCCAGGGTGGCAGCCCCAGCATTTT	CASSESPGWQPQHF
TRBD1	-	TRBV7-9	TRBJ2-7	TGTGCCACCTCGGACAGGGGGACCTACGAGCAGTACTTC	CATSDRGTYEQYF
-	-	TRBV7-9	TRBJ2-1	TGTGCCAGCAGCTTGCGCACCTCTCACTCCTACAATGAGCAGTTCTTC	CASSLRTSHSYNEQFF
TRBD1	many	TRBV12-3/TRBV12-4	TRBJ1-4	TGTGCCAGCAGTTTCTCCGGACAGGGTAGTGAAAAACTGTTTTTT	CASSFSGQGSEKLFF
-	-	TRBV6-5	TRBJ1-6	TGTGCCAGCAGTTACTCGATAGGAACACCCCTCCACTTT	CASSYSIGTPLHF
TRBD2	-	TRBV29-1	TRBJ2-1	TGCAGCCCCTGGGGGGGGAGTGCTAATGAGCAGTTCTTC	CSPWGGSANEQFF
-	-	TRBV20-1	TRBJ2-7	TGCAGTGGTAAATCCTACGAGCAGTACTTC	CSGKSYEQYF
TRBD2	many	TRBV4-3	TRBJ2-3	TGCGCCAGCAGCCAGGAGCGGGGGGGCCCGACGCAGTATTTT	CASSQERGGPTQYF
-	many	TRBV19	TRBJ1-1	TGTGCCAGTAGTACTGGGCCCCCCAGTGCGAACACTGAAGCTTTCTTT	CASSTGPPSANTEAFF
-	-	TRBV12-3/TRBV12-4	TRBJ2-7	TGTGCCAGCAGTCTTCCGGGACGGGCCTACGAGCAGTACTTC	CASSLPGRAYEQYF
-	few	TRBV19	TRBJ1-1	TGTGCCAGTAGTATGGTCCCAAGGACTGAAGCTTTCTTT	CASSMVPRTEAFF
-	-	TRBV11-2	TRBJ1-2	TGTGCCAGCAGCTTATGGGGAGTCGGCTATGGCTACACCTTC	CASSLWGVGYGYTF
-	-	TRBV28	TRBJ2-7	TGTGCCAGCAGTTTCCCCGCCTTGGGACGGACCTCCTACGAGCAGTACTTC	CASSFPALGRTSYEQYF
TRBD1	many	TRBV7-3	TRBJ2-5	TGTGCCAGCAGCTTATCGGGACAGCTCCAAGAGACCCAGTACTTC	CASSLSGQLQETQYF
-	many	TRBV6-1	TRBJ1-1	TGTGCCAGCAGTGACGGGCAGGGTTGGACTGAAGCTTTCTTT	CASSDGQGWTEAFF
TRBD1	-	TRBV7-3	TRBJ1-1	TGTGCCAGCAGCTTGAACGCGGGACAGGTACACACTGAAGCTTTCTTT	CASSLNAGQVHTEAFF
-	-	TRBV9	TRBJ2-2	TGTGCCAGCAGCGTAGGATCACCGGAATCCGGGGAGCTGCTTTTT	CASSVGSPESGELLF
-	-	TRBV6-2/TRBV6-3	TRBJ2-1	TGTGCCAGCAGTTTAGAACTAGCTATCCGCGATGAGCAGTTCTTC	CASSLELAIRDEQFF